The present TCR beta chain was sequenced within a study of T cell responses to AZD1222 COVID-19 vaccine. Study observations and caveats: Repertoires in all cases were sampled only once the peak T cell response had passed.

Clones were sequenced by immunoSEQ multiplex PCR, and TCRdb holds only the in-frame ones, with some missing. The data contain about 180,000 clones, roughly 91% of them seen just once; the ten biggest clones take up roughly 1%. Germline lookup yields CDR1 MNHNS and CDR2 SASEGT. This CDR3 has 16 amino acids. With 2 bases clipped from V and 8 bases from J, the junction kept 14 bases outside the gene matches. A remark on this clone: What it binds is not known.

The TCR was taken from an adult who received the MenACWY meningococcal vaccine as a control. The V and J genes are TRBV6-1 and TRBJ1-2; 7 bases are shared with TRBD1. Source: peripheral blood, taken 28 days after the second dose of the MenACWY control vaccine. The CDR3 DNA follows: TGTGCCAGCAGTGAACATATGATGGGGACAGCCTGGGGCTACACCTTC. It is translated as CASSEHMMGTAWGYTF.